These 19 T cell receptor beta chains share one sample of origin, sequenced in a study of a mutant IDH1 vaccine in newly diagnosed glioma. Assay used: immunoSEQ multiplex PCR; TCRdb lists only in-frame clones, some missing. Counted here are 85,000 to 100,000 clones, around 90% occurring once; the ten biggest clones make up roughly 0.54%. The time point was: baseline, week 1 (first vaccination visit). The treatment denotes: pre-vaccination baseline after standard-of-care therapy. The specimen was PBMCs, collected from a glioma patient treated with radiotherapy, temozolomide or both. These receptor sequences come from a woman between 50 and 59 years old with glioma.

The CDR3 sequence is CASSLGPPSYEQYF. DNA of the CDR3: TGTGCCAGCAGCTTAGGGCCCCCGTCCTACGAGCAGTACTTC. The J gene is TRBJ2-7, the V gene TRBV7-9, with unresolved D. Per germline, CDR1 SEHNR and CDR2 FQNEAQ (reference sequence). V was pared by 1 base and J by 1 base, with 8 bases between. The CDR3 length is 14 residues.

As to this clone: This specimen includes other DNA sequences encoding the same CDR3. In DNA form, the CDR3 reads TGTGCCAGTAGTATAGGCGGGAGGGCAGGGAATGAGCAGTTCTTC. Residues: CASSIGGRAGNEQFF. The chain recombines TRBV19 with TRBJ2-1; 9 bases line up with TRBD2. Germline V gene data show CDR1 as LNHDA and CDR2 as SQIVND (reference sequence). V shed 1 base and J 7 bases; nucleotides not matched to a gene: 5. The CDR3 loop spans 15 amino acids.

The chain has TRBV7-2 and TRBJ1-5, with 9 nucleotides matching TRBD1. The germline V gene has CDR1 SGHTA and CDR2 FQGNSA. The junction had 5 bases not matched to a gene; V was cut back by 1 base and J by 7 bases. The CDR3 has 15 residues. The CDR3 region is CASSLVGQGSQPQHF. Written as DNA, the CDR3 is TGTGCCAGCAGCTTAGTTGGACAGGGGAGCCAGCCCCAGCATTTT.

This rearrangement joins TRBV12-5 to TRBJ1-1; 9 bases agree with TRBD1. With V trimmed by 5 bases and J by 5 bases, 6 bases remained unmatched. The CDR3 runs to 14 residues. Germline lookup yields CDR1 LGHNT and CDR2 FRNRAP. CDR3 in amino acids: CASGIDRGRTEAFF. The CDR3 region has the DNA TGTGCTAGTGGTATAGACAGGGGGAGGACTGAAGCTTTCTTT.

The J gene is TRBJ2-7, the V gene TRBV19; D perhaps matches TRBD1 (5 bases). The germline gives CDR1 LNHDA, CDR2 SQIVND (reference sequence). Between the trimmed V and J ends, which lost 4 bases and 4 bases, there was a span of 8 bases. The CDR3 sequence is 12 residues long. This CDR3 is CASSTQGYEQYF. CDR3 DNA sequence: TGTGCCAGTAGTACGCAGGGATACGAGCAGTACTTC.

The J gene is TRBJ2-7, the V gene TRBV27, with D maybe TRBD1 (5 bases). Germline CDR1 MNHEY, CDR2 SMNVEV (reference sequence). Trimming took 6 bases from V and 3 from J, leaving 9 bases between them. This CDR3 contains 12 residues. The CDR3 sequence is CASSQGNYEQYF. In nucleotides, the CDR3 is TGTGCCAGCAGCCAGGGAAACTACGAGCAGTACTTC.

The chain carries TRBV5-1 and TRBJ2-3, with a possible D match to TRBD1 (6 bases). Trimming cost V 2 bases and J 2 bases, with 9 bases left between them. Germline-derived CDR1 and CDR2 are SGHRS and YFSETQ. CDR3 size: 14 residues. The CDR3 protein is CASSLGGYTDTQYF. CDR3 nucleotide sequence: TGCGCCAGCAGCTTAGGGGGATACACAGATACGCAGTATTTT.

V and J are TRBV5-6 and TRBJ1-5; D is possibly TRBD1 (5 bases). Trimming pared 5 bases from V and 0 bases from J, leaving 12 bases between. From germline, CDR1 is SGHDT and CDR2 YYEEEE. This CDR3 is 15 amino acids long. The CDR3 DNA reads as TGTGCCAGCAGTCGGGGACCGACTAGCAATCAGCCCCAGCATTTT. Amino acids: CASSRGPTSNQPQHF.

This clone was counted once. V gene TRBV19 combines with J gene TRBJ2-1; 8 bases agree with TRBD2. J lost 2 bases, V lost 9 bases, and 6 bases had no gene match. Germline V gene sequence: CDR1 LNHDA, CDR2 SQIVND (reference sequence). The CDR3 is made up of 14 amino acids. CDR3 sequence: CASNLAGPYNEQFF. CDR3 nucleotide sequence: TGTGCCAGCAACCTAGCGGGTCCCTACAATGAGCAGTTCTTC.

J is TRBJ1-3 and V is TRBV7-9, with D perhaps matching TRBD1 (5 bases). Germline V CDR1 and CDR2: SEHNR, FQNEAQ (reference sequence). The CDR3 consists of 14 residues. V gave up 3 bases and J gave up 4 bases, with 10 bases separating them. CDR3 nucleotide sequence: TGTGCCAGCAGCTTGGGGGAAAACGGAAACACCATATATTTT. Protein product: CASSLGENGNTIYF. Using reference TRBV7-9 and TRBJ1-3 for the parts outside the CDR3, the full variable domain is DTGVSQNPRHKITKRGQNVTFRCDPISEHNRLYWYRQTLGQGPEFLTYFQNEAQLEKSRLLSDRFSAERPKGSFSTLEIQRTEQGDSAMYLCASSLGENGNTIYFGEGSWLTVV.

CDR3 sequence (DNA): TGTGCCAGTAGTCCGCGGACGGATAGCAATCAGCCCCAGCATTTT. Translation gives CASSPRTDSNQPQHF. The J gene is TRBJ1-5, the V gene TRBV19, with D uncertain. The CDR3 consists of 15 residues. Germline-derived CDR1 and CDR2 are LNHDA and SQIVND (reference sequence). V lost 5 bases to trimming and J lost 0 bases, with 11 bases between them.

The chain joins TRBV15 to TRBJ2-2; 9 bases align to TRBD2. Germline CDR1 and CDR2: LNHNV and YYDKDF (reference sequence). The CDR3 extends over 16 amino acids. Germline trimming cut 2 bases from V and 4 bases from J; bases unmatched to any gene: 5. CDR3 coding DNA: TGTGCCACCAGCAGATCGAGACTAGCGGCCACCGGGGAGCTGTTTTTT. As protein: CATSRSRLAATGELFF.

The rearrangement links TRBV11-3 to TRBJ2-1, with TRBD2 matching over 7 bases. V was pared by 5 bases and J by 7 bases, with 2 bases of the junction left unmatched. CDR1 and CDR2 (germline): SGHNT, YENEEA. This CDR3 comprises 12 residues. The CDR3 here is CASSGRGNEQFF. The CDR3 DNA reads as TGTGCCAGCAGCGGGAGGGGAAATGAGCAGTTCTTC.

J is TRBJ2-3 and V is TRBV10-1; D not resolved. CDR1 and CDR2 (germline): WNHNN, SYGVQD (reference sequence). CDR3 size: 14 residues. Deletions cut 2 bases from V and 6 bases from J, with 12 bases between. The DNA for the CDR3 is TGCGCCAGCAGTGAGACCATGGCGGCGGATACGCAGTATTTT. Encoded protein: CASSETMAADTQYF.

This clone was counted a single time. The chain employs TRBV2 and TRBJ2-2, with D hard to call. The CDR3 is 13 residues long. V shed 4 bases and J shed 0 bases, with 3 bases lying between them. Germline V CDR1 and CDR2: SNHLY, FYNNEI. CDR3 amino acids: CASSVTNTGELFF. CDR3 DNA sequence: TGTGCCAGCAGTGTGACGAACACCGGGGAGCTGTTTTTT. Combining the CDR3 with reference TRBV2 and TRBJ2-2 gives the whole variable domain EPEVTQTPSHQVTQMGQEVILRCVPISNHLYFYWYRQILGQKVEFLVSFYNNEISEKSEIFDDQFSVERPDGSNFTLKIRSTKLEDSAMYFCASSVTNTGELFFGEGSRLTVL.

This chain's CDR3 is CASSLDDGAYEQYF. CDR3 DNA: TGTGCCAGCAGCTTAGACGACGGGGCCTACGAGCAGTACTTC. This rearrangement joins TRBV7-6 to TRBJ2-7; TRBD2 might be the D (5 bases). This CDR3 has 14 residues. V lost 1 base and J lost 2, with 9 bases in between. Germline CDR1 SGHVS, CDR2 FNYEAQ.

This clone showed up just once. The rearrangement links TRBV6-6 to TRBJ1-1, with 8 bases aligning to TRBD1. Germline CDR1 MNHNY, CDR2 SVGAGI (reference sequence). The CDR3 consists of 15 residues. Germline trimming cut 6 bases from V and 3 bases from J; bases unmatched to any gene: 9. The CDR3, as DNA: TGTGCCAGCAGCCCAAGAGCGACAGGGGACACTGAAGCTTTCTTT. Translating gives CASSPRATGDTEAFF.

The genes are TRBV11-2 and TRBJ1-1; D not resolved. The CDR3 sequence is 15 residues long. Trimming removed 3 bases at V and 2 bases at J, with 13 bases between. In germline, CDR1 is SGHAT, CDR2 FQNNGV. CDR3 sequence reads: CASSFQGPANTEAFF. In DNA form, the CDR3 reads TGTGCCAGCAGCTTTCAAGGACCGGCCAACACTGAAGCTTTCTTT. The whole variable domain, filled in from reference TRBV11-2 and TRBJ1-1, reads EAGVAQSPRYKIIEKRQSVAFWCNPISGHATLYWYQQILGQGPKLLIQFQNNGVVDDSQLPKDRFSAERLKGVDSTLKIQPAKLEDSAVYLCASSFQGPANTEAFFGQGTRLTVV.

The chain uses TRBV7-9 and TRBJ2-5; 11 nucleotides line up with TRBD2. The V segment lost 3 bases and the J segment 4 bases; nucleotides outside the gene matches: 7. Germline-derived CDR1 and CDR2 are SEHNR and FQNEAQ (reference sequence). The CDR3 contains 16 residues. CDR3 loop: CASSLLVAGGGETQYF. The CDR3 nucleotides read TGTGCCAGCAGCTTGTTGGTAGCGGGAGGGGGAGAGACCCAGTACTTC.